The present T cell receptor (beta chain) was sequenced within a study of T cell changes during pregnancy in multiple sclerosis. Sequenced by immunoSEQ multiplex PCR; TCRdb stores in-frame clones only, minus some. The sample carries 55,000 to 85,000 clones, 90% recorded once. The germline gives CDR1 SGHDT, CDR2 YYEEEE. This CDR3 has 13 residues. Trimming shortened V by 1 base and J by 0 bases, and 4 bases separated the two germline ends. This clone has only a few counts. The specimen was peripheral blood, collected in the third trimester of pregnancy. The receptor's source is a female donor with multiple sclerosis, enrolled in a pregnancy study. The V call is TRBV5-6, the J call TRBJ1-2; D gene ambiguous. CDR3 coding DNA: TGTGCCAGCAGCTTGATCACTAACTATGGCTACACCTTC. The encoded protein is CASSLITNYGYTF.